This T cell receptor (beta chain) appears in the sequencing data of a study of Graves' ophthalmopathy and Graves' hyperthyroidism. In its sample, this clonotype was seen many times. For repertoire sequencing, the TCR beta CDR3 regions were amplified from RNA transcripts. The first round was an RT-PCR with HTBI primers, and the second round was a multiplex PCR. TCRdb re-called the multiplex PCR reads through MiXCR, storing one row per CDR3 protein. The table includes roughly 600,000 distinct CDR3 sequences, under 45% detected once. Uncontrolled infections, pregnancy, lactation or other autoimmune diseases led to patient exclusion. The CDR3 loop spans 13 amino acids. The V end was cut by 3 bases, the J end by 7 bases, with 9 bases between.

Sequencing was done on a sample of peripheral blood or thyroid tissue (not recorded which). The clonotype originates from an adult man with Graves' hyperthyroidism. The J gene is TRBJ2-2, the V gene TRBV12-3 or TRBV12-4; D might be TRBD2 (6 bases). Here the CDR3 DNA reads TGTGCCAGCAGTTTGACTAGGGACGGGGAGCTGTTTTTT. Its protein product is CASSLTRDGELFF.